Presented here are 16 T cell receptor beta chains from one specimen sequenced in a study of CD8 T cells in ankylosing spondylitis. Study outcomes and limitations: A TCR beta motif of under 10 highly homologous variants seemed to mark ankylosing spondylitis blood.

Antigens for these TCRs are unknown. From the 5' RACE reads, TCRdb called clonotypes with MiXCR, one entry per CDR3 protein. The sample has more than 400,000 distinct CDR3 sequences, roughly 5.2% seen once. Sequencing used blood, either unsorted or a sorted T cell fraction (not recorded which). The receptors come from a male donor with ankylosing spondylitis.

CDR3 DNA sequence: TGTGCTAGTGGTTTAGCCTGGGGCAATGAGCAGTTCTTC. This codes for CASGLAWGNEQFF. The J gene is TRBJ2-1, the V gene TRBV12-5; unclear D gene. Germline lookup yields CDR1 LGHNT and CDR2 FRNRAP. This CDR3 has 13 amino acids. V was shortened by 3 bases and J by 6 bases, with 9 bases between the two germline ends. Supplemented by reference TRBV12-5 and TRBJ2-1, the full variable domain reads DARVTQTPRHKVTEMGQEVTMRCQPILGHNTVFWYRQTMMQGLELLAYFRNRAPLDDSGMPKDRFSAEMPDATLATLKIQPSEPRDSAVYFCASGLAWGNEQFFGPGTRLTVL.

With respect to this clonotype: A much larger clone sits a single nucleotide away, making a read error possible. This CDR3 reads CASGRSREAFF. CDR3 in DNA: TGTGCCAGCGGCCGGAGTCGTGAAGCTTTCTTT. This chain joins TRBV25-1 and TRBJ1-1, with D unresolved. This CDR3 spans 11 amino acids. Germline V lookup: CDR1 MGHDK, CDR2 SYGVNS. Trimming took off 8 bases at V and 7 bases at J, with 11 bases between the two ends.

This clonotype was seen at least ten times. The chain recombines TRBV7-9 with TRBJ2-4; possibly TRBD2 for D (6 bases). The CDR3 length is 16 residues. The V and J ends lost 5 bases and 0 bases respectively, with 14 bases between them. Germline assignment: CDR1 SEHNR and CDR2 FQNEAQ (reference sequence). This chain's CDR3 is CASSPGLLLAKNIQYF. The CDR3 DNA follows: TGTGCCAGCAGCCCCGGACTACTATTAGCCAAAAACATTCAGTACTTC.

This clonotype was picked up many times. The CDR3 loop reads CASAGIENTEAFF. In nucleotides, the CDR3 is TGTGCCAGCGCTGGAATAGAGAACACTGAAGCTTTCTTT. The chain uses TRBV5-4 and TRBJ1-1; D is undetermined. V was cut by 7 bases and J by 1 base, with 11 bases left in between. Per germline, CDR1 SGHNT and CDR2 YYREEE (reference sequence). There are 13 residues in the CDR3. The variable domain in full, with the rest retrieved from reference TRBV5-4 and TRBJ1-1, is ETGVTQSPTHLIKTRGQQVTLRCSSQSGHNTVSWYQQALGQGPQFIFQYYREEENGRGNFPPRFSGLQFPNYSSELNVNALELDDSALYLCASAGIENTEAFFGQGTRLTVV.

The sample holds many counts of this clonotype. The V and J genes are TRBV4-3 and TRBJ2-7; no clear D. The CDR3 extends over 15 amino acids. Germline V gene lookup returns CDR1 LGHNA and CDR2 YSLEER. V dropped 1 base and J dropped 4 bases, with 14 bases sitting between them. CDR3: CASSQVMASEYEQYF. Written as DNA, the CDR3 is TGCGCCAGCAGCCAAGTAATGGCATCCGAATACGAGCAGTACTTC.

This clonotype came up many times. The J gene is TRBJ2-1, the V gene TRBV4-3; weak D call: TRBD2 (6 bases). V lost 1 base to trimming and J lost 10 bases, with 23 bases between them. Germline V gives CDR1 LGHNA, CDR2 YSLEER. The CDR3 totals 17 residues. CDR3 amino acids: CASSQGLGTAVVGEQFF. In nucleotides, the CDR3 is TGCGCCAGCAGCCAAGGACTAGGGACCGCTGTGGTCGGCGAGCAGTTCTTC.

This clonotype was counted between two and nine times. In DNA form, the CDR3 reads TGTGCCAGCAGCCGGGAGAAAGCTTTCTTT. This codes for CASSREKAFF. This rearrangement joins TRBV6-2 or TRBV6-3 to TRBJ1-1; no clear D gene. Per the germline V gene, CDR1 is MNHEY and CDR2 is SVGEGT. V was cut by 6 bases and J by 9 bases, with 8 bases left in between. This CDR3 has 10 amino acids.

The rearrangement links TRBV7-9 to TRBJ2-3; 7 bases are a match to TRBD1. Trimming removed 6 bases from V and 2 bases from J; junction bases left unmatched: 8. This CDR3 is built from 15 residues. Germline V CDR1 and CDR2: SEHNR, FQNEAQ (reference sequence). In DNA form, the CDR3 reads TGTGCCAGCAGTAGGGGGCTGACTATCACAGATACGCAGTATTTT. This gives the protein CASSRGLTITDTQYF.

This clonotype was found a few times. Here the CDR3 reads CASSGSGAGGLAEQYF. The CDR3 DNA is TGTGCCAGCAGCGGATCTGGGGCGGGGGGGCTTGCCGAGCAGTACTTC. The chain recombines TRBV7-3 with TRBJ2-7; 9 bases are shared with TRBD2. Looked up from germline, CDR1 is SGHTA and CDR2 is FQGTGA. The CDR3 consists of 16 residues. Unmatched junction bases numbered 14, after V lost 5 bases and J lost 6 bases.

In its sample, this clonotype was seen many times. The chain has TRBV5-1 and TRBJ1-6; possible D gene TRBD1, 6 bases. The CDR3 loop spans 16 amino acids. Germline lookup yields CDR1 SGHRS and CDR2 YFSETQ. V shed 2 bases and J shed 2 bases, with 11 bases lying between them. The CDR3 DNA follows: TGCGCCAGCAGCTTAACAACAGGGACCTATAATTCACCCCTCCACTTT. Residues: CASSLTTGTYNSPLHF.

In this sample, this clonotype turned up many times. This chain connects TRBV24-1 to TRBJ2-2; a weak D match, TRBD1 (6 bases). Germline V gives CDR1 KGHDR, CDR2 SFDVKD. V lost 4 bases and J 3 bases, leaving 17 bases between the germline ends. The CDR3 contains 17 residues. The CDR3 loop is CATSDPNTGKDTGELFF. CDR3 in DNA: TGTGCCACCAGTGACCCCAACACAGGGAAGGACACCGGGGAGCTGTTTTTT.

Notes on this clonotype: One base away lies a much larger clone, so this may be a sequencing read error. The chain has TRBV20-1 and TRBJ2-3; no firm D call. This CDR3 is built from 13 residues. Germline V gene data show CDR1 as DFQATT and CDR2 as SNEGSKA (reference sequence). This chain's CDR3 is CSARQYNTDTQSF. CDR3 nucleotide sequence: TGCAGTGCTAGACAGTACAACACAGATACGCAGTCTTTT.

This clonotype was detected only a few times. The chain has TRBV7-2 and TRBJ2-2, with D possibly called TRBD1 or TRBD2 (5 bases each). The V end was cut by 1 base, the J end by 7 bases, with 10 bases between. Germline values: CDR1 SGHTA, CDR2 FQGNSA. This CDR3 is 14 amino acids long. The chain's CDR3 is CASSLVWDGGELFF. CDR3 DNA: TGTGCCAGCAGCTTAGTGTGGGACGGCGGGGAGCTGTTTTTT.

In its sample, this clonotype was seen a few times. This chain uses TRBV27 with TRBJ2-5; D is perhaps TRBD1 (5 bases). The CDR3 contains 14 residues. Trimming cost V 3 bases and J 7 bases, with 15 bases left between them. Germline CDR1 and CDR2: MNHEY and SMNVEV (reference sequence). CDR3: CASSFRASQGTQYF. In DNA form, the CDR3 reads TGTGCCAGCAGTTTCCGGGCCTCTCAGGGGACCCAGTACTTC.

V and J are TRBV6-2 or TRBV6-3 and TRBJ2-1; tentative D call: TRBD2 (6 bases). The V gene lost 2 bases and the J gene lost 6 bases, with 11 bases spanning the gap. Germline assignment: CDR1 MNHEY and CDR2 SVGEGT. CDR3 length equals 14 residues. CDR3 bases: TGTGCCAGCAGTTACACCCACGGGGGCAATGAGCAGTTCTTC. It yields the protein CASSYTHGGNEQFF.

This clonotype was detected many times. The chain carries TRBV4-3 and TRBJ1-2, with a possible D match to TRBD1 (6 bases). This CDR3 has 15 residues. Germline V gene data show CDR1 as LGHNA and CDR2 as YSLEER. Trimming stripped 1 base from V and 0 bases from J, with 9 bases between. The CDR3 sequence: CASSQVDRTNYGYTF. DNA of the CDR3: TGCGCCAGCAGCCAAGTAGACAGGACTAACTATGGCTACACCTTC.